This TCR beta chain was captured in a study of CD8 T cells in ankylosing spondylitis. This clonotype occurred many times. No antigen is known for it. General study results and limits: Significant enrichment of disease-linked clones was reported in matched ankylosing spondylitis synovial fluid. A subset of motif variants has previously been described in the synovial fluid and blood of reactive arthritis. A CD8+ phenotype characterized the disease-linked clones, which were relatively rare in peripheral blood. Fewer than 10 highly homologous variants formed a TCR beta motif that appeared characteristic of ankylosing spondylitis blood.

Germline lookup yields CDR1 SEHNR and CDR2 FQNEAQ (reference sequence). V was pared by 4 bases and J by 7 bases, with 9 bases of the junction left unmatched. There are 16 residues in the CDR3. It was by quantitative 5'-RACE with molecular barcodes that TCR beta libraries were made. TCRdb processed the 5' RACE reads anew with MiXCR; each CDR3 protein has one entry. This sample has around 490,000 distinct CDR3 sequences, with approximately 5% found just once. The TCR comes from a male donor with ankylosing spondylitis. Material for sequencing was blood, either unsorted or a sorted T cell fraction (not recorded which). V and J are TRBV7-9 and TRBJ2-1, with 11 bases identical to TRBD1. The CDR3 sequence is CASSSLADRGPNEQFF. The DNA for the CDR3 is TGTGCCAGCAGCTCCTTAGCGGACAGGGGGCCTAATGAGCAGTTCTTC.